Below, 27 T cell receptor beta chains from the same sample are listed, as sequenced in a study of PD-L1 blockade in urothelial cancer. Profiled with immunoSEQ multiplex PCR; TCRdb holds only in-frame clones, not every one. The table shows about 86,000 clones, with about 84% occurring only once. This sample's time point: pretreatment peripheral blood. Sequences were derived from PBMCs, sampled around atezolizumab (anti-PD-L1) treatment. These receptors originate from a man in his sixties with urothelial cancer.

In this sample, this clone turned up once. This chain joins TRBV11-3 and TRBJ2-2; 7 bases are a match to TRBD1. V lost 8 bases to trimming and J lost 0 bases; unmatched junction nucleotides: 3. From germline, CDR1 is SGHNT and CDR2 YENEEA. CDR3 size: 14 residues. CDR3 amino acids: CASRTGTNTGELFF. The CDR3 nucleotides read TGTGCCAGCCGGACAGGCACGAACACCGGGGAGCTGTTTTTT.

This rearrangement joins TRBV7-6 to TRBJ2-7; the D gene is possibly TRBD1 (5 bases). The V gene lost 2 bases and the J gene lost 0 bases, with 14 bases spanning the gap. Germline lookup yields CDR1 SGHVS and CDR2 FNYEAQ. The CDR3 length is 16 residues. The DNA of the CDR3 is TGTGCCAGCAGCTTAAATACAGGCTGGAACTCCTACGAGCAGTACTTC. It translates to CASSLNTGWNSYEQYF.

This chain connects TRBV6-5 to TRBJ2-1, with D possibly matching TRBD2 (6 bases). V was pared by 6 bases and J by 12 bases, with 15 bases between. The CDR3 loop spans 12 amino acids. CDR1 and CDR2 from the germline V gene are MNHEY and SVGAGI. Here the CDR3 DNA reads TGTGCCAGCAGCCCCCGCTACGGGGGGCAGTTCTTC. Protein: CASSPRYGGQFF.

The chain uses TRBV2 and TRBJ2-1, with 12 positions matching TRBD2. With 10 bases clipped from V and 12 bases from J, the junction kept 13 bases outside the gene matches. Germline CDR1 is SNHLY and CDR2 is FYNNEI. The CDR3 covers 14 residues. CDR3 sequence (DNA): TGTGCCACCCCAAGGGCTAGCGGGAGGGTCGGGCAGTTCTTC. Translating gives CATPRASGRVGQFF.

As for this clone: One junction end does not reproduce the germline sequence, and a read error may be involved. The chain joins TRBV7-7 to TRBJ2-1, with TRBD1 matching over 7 bases. CDR3 length: 17 amino acids. Germline V gene sequence: CDR1 SSHAT, CDR2 FNYEAQ (reference sequence). The chain's CDR3 is CASTPLGDRAAYNEQFF. The CDR3, as DNA: TGTGCTAGCACCCCCCTTGGAGACAGGGCAGCCTACAATGAGCAGTTCTTC. Based on the CDR3 plus reference TRBV7-7 and TRBJ2-1, the full variable domain is GAGVSQSPRYKVTKRGQDVTLRCDPISSHATLYWYQQALGQGPEFLTYFNYEAQPDKSGLPSDRFSAERPEGSISTLTIQRTEQRDSAMYRCASTPLGDRAAYNEQFFGPGTRLTVL.

The V and J genes are TRBV11-1 and TRBJ1-2; TRBD1 might be the D (6 bases). The CDR3 loop spans 14 amino acids. The germline gives CDR1 SGHAT, CDR2 FQDESV (reference sequence). Trimming pared 3 bases from V and 3 bases from J, leaving 11 bases between. CDR3 amino acids: CASSFQGTHYGYTF. The DNA for the CDR3 is TGTGCCAGCAGCTTCCAGGGGACCCACTATGGCTACACCTTC.

J is TRBJ2-7 and V is TRBV2; 7 positions agree with TRBD1. In germline, CDR1 is SNHLY, CDR2 FYNNEI. This CDR3 has 13 amino acids. Germline trimming cut 10 bases from V and 3 bases from J; bases unmatched to any gene: 9. The CDR3 sequence: CATGTATRYEQYF. The CDR3 nucleotides are TGTGCCACCGGGACAGCGACCCGCTACGAGCAGTACTTC.

This chain uses TRBV5-1 with TRBJ1-2; 10 positions match TRBD1. With V trimmed by 3 bases and J by 2 bases, 16 bases remained unmatched. CDR3 length equals 19 residues. Germline CDR1 is SGHRS and CDR2 is YFSETQ. The CDR3 region is CASSSHRDRGIVSNYGYTF. The CDR3 region has the DNA TGCGCCAGCAGCTCCCACCGGGACAGGGGAATAGTTAGCAACTATGGCTACACCTTC.

The chain couples TRBV9 to TRBJ1-2; D is unclear. CDR3 length: 14 residues. V lost 2 bases and J lost 4, with 12 bases in between. Germline V lookup: CDR1 SGDLS, CDR2 YYNGEE. The CDR3 loop reads CASSVGEPFYGYTF. The CDR3 DNA follows: TGTGCCAGCAGCGTTGGAGAGCCGTTCTATGGCTACACCTTC.

J is TRBJ2-1 and V is TRBV11-3, with TRBD2 matching 12 bases. The V segment lost 5 bases and the J segment 2 bases; nucleotides outside the gene matches: 7. CDR1 and CDR2 from the germline V gene are SGHNT and YENEEA. The CDR3 is made up of 17 amino acids. The DNA for the CDR3 is TGTGCCAGCAGCGTAGGGACTAGCGGGTATGCCTACAATGAGCAGTTCTTC. Its protein is CASSVGTSGYAYNEQFF.

This clone appeared once. The chain links TRBV27 to TRBJ2-3; 7 bases agree with TRBD1. Trimming removed 6 bases from V and 0 bases from J; junction bases left unmatched: 12. The CDR3 has 17 amino acids. Germline values: CDR1 MNHEY, CDR2 SMNVEV (reference sequence). The CDR3 DNA reads as TGTGCCAGCAGCCGGGACAGACTAAAGACTAGCACAGATACGCAGTATTTT. Protein: CASSRDRLKTSTDTQYF.

The chain links TRBV11-1 to TRBJ2-3, with TRBD1 identical over 8 bases. The CDR3 is 14 amino acids. Losses at the gene ends were 5 bases for V and 5 bases for J; bases not matched to a gene: 6. The germline V gene has CDR1 SGHAT and CDR2 FQDESV (reference sequence). The CDR3 loop reads CASSPRTGQDTQYF. In DNA, the CDR3 is TGTGCCAGCAGCCCTCGGACAGGGCAAGATACGCAGTATTTT.

The genes are TRBV5-1 and TRBJ2-2; possible D gene TRBD1, 6 bases. This CDR3 region has 16 residues. V was cut by 3 bases and J by 1 base, with 13 bases left in between. The germline V gene has CDR1 SGHRS and CDR2 YFSETQ. In DNA form, the CDR3 reads TGCGCCAGCAGCTACGGACAGAATATGAACACCGGGGAGCTGTTTTTT. This codes for CASSYGQNMNTGELFF. Looking up the rest from reference TRBV5-1 and TRBJ2-2 gives the full variable domain: KAGVTQTPRYLIKTRGQQVTLSCSPISGHRSVSWYQQTPGQGLQFLFEYFSETQRNKGNFPGRFSGRQFSNSRSEMNVSTLELGDSALYLCASSYGQNMNTGELFFGEGSRLTVL.

This chain uses TRBV11-3 with TRBJ1-1, with 7 bases lining up with TRBD1. The ends lost 6 bases at V and 0 bases at J; junction bases unmatched: 4. Per germline, CDR1 SGHNT and CDR2 YENEEA. The CDR3 extends over 14 amino acids. This chain's CDR3 is CASRGQLMNTEAFF. The CDR3 DNA sequence: TGTGCCAGCAGGGGACAGCTCATGAACACTGAAGCTTTCTTT.

The chain is built from TRBV6-1 and TRBJ2-3; 7 nucleotides line up with TRBD2. The CDR3 extends over 18 amino acids. V was pared by 3 bases and J by 6 bases, with 18 bases of the junction left unmatched. CDR1 MNHNS and CDR2 SASEGT come from the germline V gene. The CDR3: CASSDPGLRLAPGDTQYF. The CDR3 region has the DNA TGTGCCAGCAGTGACCCGGGACTGAGACTAGCACCGGGGGATACGCAGTATTTT.

J is TRBJ1-2 and V is TRBV6-5; 7 nucleotides match TRBD1. Germline lookup yields CDR1 MNHEY and CDR2 SVGAGI. After removal of 5 bases from V and 0 bases from J, the junction contained 6 bases not matched to a gene. The CDR3 loop spans 15 amino acids. The CDR3 here is CASSRDSISNYGYTF. The CDR3, as DNA: TGTGCCAGCAGTCGGGACAGCATTTCTAACTATGGCTACACCTTC.

V and J are TRBV4-1 and TRBJ2-7; 12 positions match TRBD2. The junction had 6 bases not matched to a gene; V was cut back by 2 bases and J by 4 bases. The CDR3 sequence is 16 residues long. Per the germline V gene, CDR1 is MGHRA and CDR2 is YSYEKL. For the CDR3, the DNA is TGCGCCAGCAGCCAATTCGGGACTAGCGGGTCTTACGAGCAGTACTTC. This encodes CASSQFGTSGSYEQYF.

This sequence joins TRBV1 and TRBJ1-1. TRBV1 is a listed pseudogene. There are 12 residues in the CDR3. The CDR3 loop reads CTSSQVRTEAFF. CDR3 nucleotide sequence: TGCACCAGCAGCCAAGTGCGGACTGAAGCTTTCTTT.

The chain joins TRBV10-1 to TRBJ1-5; D might be TRBD1 (6 bases). The CDR3 length is 15 residues. Germline V gives CDR1 WNHNN, CDR2 SYGVQD (reference sequence). The V gene lost 6 bases and the J gene lost 6 bases, with 18 bases spanning the gap. The CDR3 reads CASRRLQGHPQPQHF. The CDR3 DNA sequence: TGCGCCAGCAGACGGTTACAGGGACATCCTCAGCCCCAGCATTTT.

This clone has only one observation. This chain joins TRBV4-1 and TRBJ2-7; 11 bases agree with TRBD2. Germline V gene sequence: CDR1 MGHRA, CDR2 YSYEKL. Trimming cost V 1 base and J 7 bases; bases outside gene matches: 6. The CDR3 spans 15 residues. CDR3 amino acids: CASSQVTSGGGEQYF. The CDR3, as DNA: TGCGCCAGCAGCCAAGTAACTAGCGGGGGTGGAGAGCAGTACTTC.

The V and J genes are TRBV5-1 and TRBJ2-2; possibly TRBD1 for D (5 bases). V shed 1 base and J shed 6 bases, with 13 bases lying between them. The CDR3 length is 15 residues. Per germline, CDR1 SGHRS and CDR2 YFSETQ. The DNA of the CDR3 is TGCGCCAGCAGCTTGCATGATGGGGCTGCCGGGGAGCTGTTTTTT. Its translation is CASSLHDGAAGELFF.

The chain recombines TRBV4-1 with TRBJ2-7, with D tentatively TRBD1 (6 bases). The CDR3 consists of 14 residues. Germline CDR1 reads MGHRA; CDR2 reads YSYEKL. V lost 3 bases and J 2 bases, leaving 11 bases between the germline ends. CDR3 residues: CASSHQGRAYEQYF. The CDR3 region has the DNA TGCGCCAGCAGCCACCAGGGGCGAGCCTACGAGCAGTACTTC.

The J gene is TRBJ1-2, the V gene TRBV6-5, with D tentatively TRBD1 (6 bases). Trimming took off 7 bases at V and 4 bases at J, with 16 bases between the two ends. The germline V gene encodes CDR1 MNHEY and CDR2 SVGAGI. The CDR3 contains 14 residues. Written as DNA, the CDR3 is TGTGCCAGCAACCAACAGGGAAGGGGCTATGGCTACACCTTC. Its protein product is CASNQQGRGYGYTF.

V gene TRBV27 combines with J gene TRBJ1-5; D call uncertain. The CDR3 totals 12 residues. Per the germline V gene, CDR1 is MNHEY and CDR2 is SMNVEV (reference sequence). V dropped 6 bases and J dropped 7 bases, with 10 bases sitting between them. CDR3 sequence: CASRREDQPQHF. The CDR3 DNA is TGTGCCAGCAGGAGGGAGGACCAGCCCCAGCATTTT.

The V and J genes are TRBV7-2 and TRBJ1-5; TRBD1 agrees at 10 bases. The CDR3 consists of 16 residues. Trimming cost V 3 bases and J 1 base; bases outside gene matches: 3. Looked up from germline, CDR1 is SGHTA and CDR2 is FQGNSA. The CDR3 DNA sequence: TGTGCCAGCAGCTTGGGGGACAGGGGAAGCAATCAGCCCCAGCATTTT. Translation: CASSLGDRGSNQPQHF.

The CDR3 nucleotides are TGCAGCGTTGATACCACAGGTTACCCTAGCACAGATACGCAGTATTTT. Translating gives CSVDTTGYPSTDTQYF. V gene TRBV29-1 combines with J gene TRBJ2-3; tentative D call: TRBD1 (5 bases). V lost 3 bases and J 0 bases, leaving 16 bases between the germline ends. Germline V CDR1 and CDR2: SQVTM, ANQGSEA. There are 16 residues in the CDR3.

V and J are TRBV6-5 and TRBJ1-4, with a possible D match to TRBD1 (5 bases). Germline lookup yields CDR1 MNHEY and CDR2 SVGAGI. The CDR3 length is 13 residues. The ends were cut back, 8 bases at V and 3 bases at J, with 10 bases in the middle. The CDR3 region is CASGGGANEKLFF. The CDR3 nucleotides are TGTGCCAGCGGGGGGGGAGCTAATGAAAAACTGTTTTTT.